This T cell receptor beta chain was sequenced during a study of blood T cell repertoires in COVID-19. Overall study: Samples taken during acute and convalescent COVID-19 were collected in the United States, Italy and Spain. T cells, B-cell-depleted T cells, or PBMCs supplied cDNA or gDNA.

Sequencing used immunoSEQ multiplex PCR; TCRdb keeps in-frame clones, though not all of them. The table records 250,000 to 400,000 clones, roughly 88% of them present only once. Patients in Seattle were enrolled during active infection, then followed longitudinally. Sequencing was done on a sample of peripheral blood. The sequence was obtained from a woman aged 25 to 39 with COVID-19, enrolled during active disease.

The CDR3 nucleotides read TGTGCCAGTAGTATTACGACAGGGGCAAGCAATCAGCCCCAGCATTTT. Protein product: CASSITTGASNQPQHF. The chain carries TRBV19 and TRBJ1-5; 8 bases fit TRBD1. The V gene's germline CDR1 is LNHDA and CDR2 SQIVND (reference sequence). Germline trimming cut 3 bases from V and 1 base from J; bases unmatched to any gene: 5. The CDR3 is 16 amino acids.